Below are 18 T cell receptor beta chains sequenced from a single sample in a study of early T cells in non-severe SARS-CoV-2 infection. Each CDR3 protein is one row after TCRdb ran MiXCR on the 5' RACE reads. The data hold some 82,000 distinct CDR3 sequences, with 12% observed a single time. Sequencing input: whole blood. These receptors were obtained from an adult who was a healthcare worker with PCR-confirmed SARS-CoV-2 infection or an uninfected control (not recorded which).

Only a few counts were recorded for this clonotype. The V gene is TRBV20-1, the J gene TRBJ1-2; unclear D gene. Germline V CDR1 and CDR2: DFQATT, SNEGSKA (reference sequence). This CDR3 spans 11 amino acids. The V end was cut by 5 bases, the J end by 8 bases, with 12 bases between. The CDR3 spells CSAPLSSGYTF. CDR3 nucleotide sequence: TGCAGTGCTCCCCTTAGCAGCGGCTACACCTTC.

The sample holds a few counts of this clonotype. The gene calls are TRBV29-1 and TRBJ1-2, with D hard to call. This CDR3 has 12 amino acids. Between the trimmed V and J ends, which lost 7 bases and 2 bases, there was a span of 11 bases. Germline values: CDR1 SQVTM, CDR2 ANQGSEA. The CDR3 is CSGWSLNYGYTF. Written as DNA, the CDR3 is TGCAGCGGTTGGAGCTTGAACTATGGCTACACCTTC.

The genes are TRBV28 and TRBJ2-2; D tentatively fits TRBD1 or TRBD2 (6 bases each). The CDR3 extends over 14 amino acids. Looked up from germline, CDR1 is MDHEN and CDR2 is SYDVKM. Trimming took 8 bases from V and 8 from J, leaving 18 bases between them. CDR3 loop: CASSNGGARGELFF. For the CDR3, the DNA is TGTGCCAGCTCAAACGGGGGCGCAAGAGGGGAGCTGTTTTTT.

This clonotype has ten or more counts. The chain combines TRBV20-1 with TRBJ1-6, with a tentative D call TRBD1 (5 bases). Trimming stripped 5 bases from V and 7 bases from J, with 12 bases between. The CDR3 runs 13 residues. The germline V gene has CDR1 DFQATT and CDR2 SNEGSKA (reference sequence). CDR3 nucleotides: TGCAGTGCTGAGGCGGGGGGGAATTCACCCCTCCACTTT. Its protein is CSAEAGGNSPLHF.

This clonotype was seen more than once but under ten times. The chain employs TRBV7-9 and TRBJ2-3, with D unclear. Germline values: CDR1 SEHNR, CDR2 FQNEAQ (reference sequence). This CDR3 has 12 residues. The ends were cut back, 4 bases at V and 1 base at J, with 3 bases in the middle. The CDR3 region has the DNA TGTGCCAGCAGCTCCGGCACAGATACGCAGTATTTT. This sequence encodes CASSSGTDTQYF.

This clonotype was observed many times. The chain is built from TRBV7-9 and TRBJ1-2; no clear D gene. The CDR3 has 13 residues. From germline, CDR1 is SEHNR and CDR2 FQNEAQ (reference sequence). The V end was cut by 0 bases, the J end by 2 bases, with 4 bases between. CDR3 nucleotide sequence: TGTGCCAGCAGCTTAGCCGGCAACTATGGCTACACCTTC. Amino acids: CASSLAGNYGYTF.

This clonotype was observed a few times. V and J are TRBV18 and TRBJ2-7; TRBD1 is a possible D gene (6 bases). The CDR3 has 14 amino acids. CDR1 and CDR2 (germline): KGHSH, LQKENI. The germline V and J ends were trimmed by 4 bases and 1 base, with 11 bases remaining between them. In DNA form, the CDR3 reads TGTGCCAGCTCACGGGGGCAAGGGTCCTACGAGCAGTACTTC. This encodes CASSRGQGSYEQYF. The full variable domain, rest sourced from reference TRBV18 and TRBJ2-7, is NAGVMQNPRHLVRRRGQEARLRCSPMKGHSHVYWYRQLPEEGLKFMVYLQKENIIDESGMPKERFSAEFPKEGPSILRIQQVVRGDSAAYFCASSRGQGSYEQYFGPGTRLTVT.

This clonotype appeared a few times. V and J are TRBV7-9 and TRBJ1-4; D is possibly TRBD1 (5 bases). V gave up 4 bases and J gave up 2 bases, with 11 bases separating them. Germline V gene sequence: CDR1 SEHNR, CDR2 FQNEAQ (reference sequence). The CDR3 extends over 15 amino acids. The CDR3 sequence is CASSSQGSTNEKLFF. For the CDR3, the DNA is TGTGCCAGCAGCTCTCAGGGATCGACTAATGAAAAACTGTTTTTT.

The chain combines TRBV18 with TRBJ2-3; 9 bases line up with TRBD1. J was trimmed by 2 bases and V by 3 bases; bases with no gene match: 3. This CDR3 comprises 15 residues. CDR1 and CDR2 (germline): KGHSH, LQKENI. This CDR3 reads CASSPRDRVTDTQYF. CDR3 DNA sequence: TGTGCCAGCTCACCTCGGGACAGGGTCACAGATACGCAGTATTTT.

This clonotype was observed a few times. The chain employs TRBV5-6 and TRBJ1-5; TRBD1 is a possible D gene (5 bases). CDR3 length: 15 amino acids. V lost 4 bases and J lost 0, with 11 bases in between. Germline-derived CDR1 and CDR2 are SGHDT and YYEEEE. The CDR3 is CASSMGLPSNQPQHF. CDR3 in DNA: TGTGCCAGCAGCATGGGACTTCCTAGCAATCAGCCCCAGCATTTT.

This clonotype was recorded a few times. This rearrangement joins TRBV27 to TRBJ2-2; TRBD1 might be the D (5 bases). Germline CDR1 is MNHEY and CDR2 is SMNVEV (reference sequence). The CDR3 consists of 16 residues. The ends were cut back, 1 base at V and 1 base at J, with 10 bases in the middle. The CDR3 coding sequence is TGTGCCAGCAGTTTATTGACAGCCCAGAACACCGGGGAGCTGTTTTTT. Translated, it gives CASSLLTAQNTGELFF.

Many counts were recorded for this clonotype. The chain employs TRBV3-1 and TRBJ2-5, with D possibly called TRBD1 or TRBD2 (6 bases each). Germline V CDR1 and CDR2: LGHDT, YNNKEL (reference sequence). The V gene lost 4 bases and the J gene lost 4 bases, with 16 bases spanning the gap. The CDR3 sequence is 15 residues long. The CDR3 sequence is CASSPYTSRGETQYF. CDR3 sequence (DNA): TGTGCCAGCAGCCCTTACACTAGCAGGGGAGAGACCCAGTACTTC.

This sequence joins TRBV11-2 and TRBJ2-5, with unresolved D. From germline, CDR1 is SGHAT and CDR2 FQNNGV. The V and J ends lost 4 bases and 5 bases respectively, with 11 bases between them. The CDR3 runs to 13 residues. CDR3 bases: TGTGCCAGCAGCTGGTCGATTGCGGAGACCCAGTACTTC. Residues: CASSWSIAETQYF.

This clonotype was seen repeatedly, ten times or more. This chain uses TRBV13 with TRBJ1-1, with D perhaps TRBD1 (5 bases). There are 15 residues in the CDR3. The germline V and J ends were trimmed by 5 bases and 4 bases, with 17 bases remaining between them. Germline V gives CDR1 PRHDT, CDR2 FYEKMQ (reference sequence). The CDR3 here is CASSRLQGRGTEAFF. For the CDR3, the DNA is TGTGCCAGCAGCCGCCTCCAGGGAAGGGGCACTGAAGCTTTCTTT.

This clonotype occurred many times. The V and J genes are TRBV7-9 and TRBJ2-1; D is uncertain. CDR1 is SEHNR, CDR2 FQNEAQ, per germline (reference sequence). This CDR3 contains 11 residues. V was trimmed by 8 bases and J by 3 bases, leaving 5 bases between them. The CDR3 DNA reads TGTGCCAGCGCCTACTACAATGAGCAGTTCTTC. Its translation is CASAYYNEQFF.

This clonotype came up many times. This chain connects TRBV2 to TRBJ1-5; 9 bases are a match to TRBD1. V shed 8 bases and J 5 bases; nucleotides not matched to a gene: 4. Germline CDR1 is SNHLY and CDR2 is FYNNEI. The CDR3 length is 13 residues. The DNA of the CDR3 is TGTGCCAGCGGGGGACAGGGAGATCAGCCCCAGCATTTT. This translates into CASGGQGDQPQHF.

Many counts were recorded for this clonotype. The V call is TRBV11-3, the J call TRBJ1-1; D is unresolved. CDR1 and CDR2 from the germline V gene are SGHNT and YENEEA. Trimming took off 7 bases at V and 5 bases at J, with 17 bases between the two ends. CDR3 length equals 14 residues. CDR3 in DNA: TGTGCCAGCACCAAGGTAGCCTCGGGGACTGAAGCTTTCTTT. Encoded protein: CASTKVASGTEAFF. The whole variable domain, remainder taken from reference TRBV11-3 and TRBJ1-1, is EAGVVQSPRYKIIEKKQPVAFWCNPISGHNTLYWYLQNLGQGPELLIRYENEEAVDDSQLPKDRFSAERLKGVDSTLKIQPAELGDSAVYLCASTKVASGTEAFFGQGTRLTVV.

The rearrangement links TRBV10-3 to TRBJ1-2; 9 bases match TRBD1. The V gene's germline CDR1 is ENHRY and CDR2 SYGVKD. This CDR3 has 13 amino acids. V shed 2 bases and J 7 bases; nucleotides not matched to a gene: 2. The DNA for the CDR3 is TGTGCCATCAGTGAGGGGACAGGGAGTGGCTACACCTTC. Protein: CAISEGTGSGYTF.